The 20 T cell receptor beta chains below were found in one sample sequenced in a study of blood T cell repertoires in COVID-19. This table comes from immunoSEQ multiplex PCR, and its TCRdb copy is limited to in-frame clones, with some not included. The repertoire holds around 250,000 clones, with 91% as singletons. Sequenced: PBMCs or T cells enriched from blood (not recorded which). Source of these receptors: a human donor in a cohort exposed to, infected with or recovered from COVID-19 (not recorded which). The donor label of this sample is uncertain.

The chain links TRBV19 to TRBJ1-2; D call uncertain. Deletions cut 4 bases from V and 0 bases from J, with 9 bases between. CDR3 size: 14 residues. The germline V gene encodes CDR1 LNHDA and CDR2 SQIVND (reference sequence). The CDR3: CASSRAASNYGYTF. In nucleotides, the CDR3 is TGTGCCAGTAGTAGGGCAGCTTCTAACTATGGCTACACCTTC.

This clone turned up a few times. This sequence joins TRBV4-1 and TRBJ1-1; TRBD1 matches at 7 bases. The CDR3 has 16 residues. Losses at the gene ends were 0 bases for V and 5 bases for J; bases not matched to a gene: 9. Germline V gene data show CDR1 as MGHRA and CDR2 as YSYEKL. The CDR3 DNA reads TGCGCCAGCAGCCAAGAGCCCCTCAGGGGGAGAACTGAAGCTTTCTTT. Protein product: CASSQEPLRGRTEAFF.

The genes are TRBV9 and TRBJ2-1, with 7 bases fitting TRBD1. Trimming cost V 1 base and J 7 bases; bases outside gene matches: 8. The CDR3 covers 15 residues. Looked up from germline, CDR1 is SGDLS and CDR2 is YYNGEE. The CDR3 nucleotides read TGTGCCAGCAGCGTATCGACAGGGCTAGGGAATGAGCAGTTCTTC. Its protein product is CASSVSTGLGNEQFF. Full variable domain (outside the CDR3, taken from reference TRBV9 and TRBJ2-1): DSGVTQTPKHLITATGQRVTLRCSPRSGDLSVYWYQQSLDQGLQFLIQYYNGEERAKGNILERFSAQQFPDLHSELNLSSLELGDSALYFCASSVSTGLGNEQFFGPGTRLTVL.

The chain has TRBV5-1 and TRBJ1-2, with a weak D call TRBD1 (5 bases). Trimming cost V 0 bases and J 5 bases, with 17 bases left between them. CDR1 is SGHRS and CDR2 is YFSETQ in the germline V gene. This CDR3 spans 16 amino acids. CDR3 in DNA: TGCGCCAGCAGCTTGGCCGGAGGCGGGGGGAGGTATGGCTACACCTTC. Translated, it gives CASSLAGGGGRYGYTF.

The chain employs TRBV7-9 and TRBJ1-2, with TRBD1 matching 9 bases. Germline V lookup: CDR1 SEHNR, CDR2 FQNEAQ (reference sequence). This CDR3 spans 13 amino acids. V shed 6 bases, J shed 8 bases, and the junction held 7 bases outside the gene matches. DNA for the CDR3: TGTGCCAGCAGGGAGACAGGGGGACGGGGCTACACCTTC. Translating gives CASRETGGRGYTF.

V and J are TRBV19 and TRBJ1-5; TRBD1 matches at 9 bases. The germline V gene has CDR1 LNHDA and CDR2 SQIVND (reference sequence). CDR3 length: 17 amino acids. The J segment lost 7 bases and the V segment lost 4 bases, leaving 14 bases of the junction unmatched. The CDR3 region has the DNA TGTGCCAGTAGTAATCGGGGACAGGGACGCCTTGGCCAGCCCCAGCATTTT. This codes for CASSNRGQGRLGQPQHF.

This chain connects TRBV5-1 to TRBJ1-1; 9 bases agree with TRBD1. CDR3 length equals 14 residues. With V trimmed by 0 bases and J by 8 bases, 5 bases remained unmatched. Germline assignment: CDR1 SGHRS and CDR2 YFSETQ. The chain's CDR3 is CASSLDRGRLEAFF. The CDR3, as DNA: TGCGCCAGCAGCTTGGACAGGGGGCGGTTGGAAGCTTTCTTT.

V usage is TRBV30 and J usage is TRBJ2-1, with a possible D match to TRBD2 (7 bases). The germline CDR1 and CDR2 sequences are GTSNPN and SVGIG (reference sequence). The CDR3 loop spans 13 amino acids. V was clipped by 2 bases and J by 10 bases, with 15 bases between them. The CDR3: CAWSWEGVLEQFF. DNA for the CDR3: TGTGCCTGGAGTTGGGAGGGGGTTCTAGAGCAGTTCTTC.

The gene calls are TRBV6-5 and TRBJ1-1; D not resolved. This CDR3 has 15 residues. V gave up 8 bases and J gave up 1 base, with 17 bases separating them. CDR1 is MNHEY, CDR2 SVGAGI, per germline. CDR3 in amino acids: CASVAWAGWNTEAFF. CDR3 coding DNA: TGTGCCAGCGTCGCATGGGCAGGTTGGAACACTGAAGCTTTCTTT.

The chain carries TRBV7-3 and TRBJ2-7, with D tentatively TRBD1 (5 bases). This CDR3 has 13 residues. Germline-derived CDR1 and CDR2 are SGHTA and FQGTGA. The V end was cut by 5 bases, the J end by 1 base, with 9 bases between. DNA of the CDR3: TGTGCCAGCAGCCTTGACAGATCCTACGAGCAGTACTTC. Protein sequence: CASSLDRSYEQYF.

This chain joins TRBV11-2 and TRBJ2-7; 7 bases match TRBD2. Trimming removed 5 bases from V and 3 bases from J; junction bases left unmatched: 4. The germline V gene encodes CDR1 SGHAT and CDR2 FQNNGV. There are 13 residues in the CDR3. The CDR3 DNA reads TGTGCCAGCAGCCTGGGGGGGGGCTACGAGCAGTACTTC. Translating it yields CASSLGGGYEQYF.

The rearrangement links TRBV27 to TRBJ2-7; 15 positions agree with TRBD2. The CDR3 is 17 amino acids. V dropped 1 base and J dropped 5; count of bases not matched to a gene: 6. The germline CDR1 and CDR2 sequences are MNHEY and SMNVEV (reference sequence). CDR3 nucleotide sequence: TGTGCCAGCAGTTTATATGGACTAGCGGGGGGGCCTCACGAGCAGTACTTC. It yields the protein CASSLYGLAGGPHEQYF.

The V gene is TRBV12-3 or TRBV12-4, the J gene TRBJ2-1; D is possibly TRBD1 (5 bases). V was pared by 3 bases and J by 9 bases, with 12 bases between. The CDR3 loop spans 13 amino acids. CDR3 sequence: CASSFSAQGEQFF. The DNA of the CDR3 is TGTGCCAGCAGTTTTTCTGCCCAGGGTGAGCAGTTCTTC.

V is TRBV7-9 and J is TRBJ2-7; weak D call: TRBD1 (5 bases). The length of the CDR3 is 14 residues. The V end lost 1 base, the J end lost 7 bases, and 14 bases lay between the germline ends. Germline lookup yields CDR1 SEHNR and CDR2 FQNEAQ (reference sequence). The CDR3 protein is CASSLDAGASEQYF. CDR3 DNA: TGTGCCAGCAGCTTAGACGCTGGGGCAAGTGAGCAGTACTTC. Full variable domain (outside the CDR3, taken from reference TRBV7-9 and TRBJ2-7): DTGVSQNPRHKITKRGQNVTFRCDPISEHNRLYWYRQTLGQGPEFLTYFQNEAQLEKSRLLSDRFSAERPKGSFSTLEIQRTEQGDSAMYLCASSLDAGASEQYFGPGTRLTVT.

The rearrangement uses TRBV4-1 and TRBJ2-7; perhaps TRBD1 as D (5 bases). V lost 0 bases and J 2 bases, leaving 8 bases between the germline ends. This CDR3 is built from 14 residues. Germline CDR1 is MGHRA and CDR2 is YSYEKL. The CDR3 loop reads CASSQDSGTYEQYF. The CDR3 nucleotides read TGCGCCAGCAGCCAAGATTCAGGGACCTACGAGCAGTACTTC.

The chain links TRBV19 to TRBJ1-1, with 11 bases lining up with TRBD1. The J segment lost 6 bases and the V segment lost 5 bases, leaving 8 bases of the junction unmatched. CDR3 length equals 15 residues. Germline CDR1 LNHDA, CDR2 SQIVND (reference sequence). Here the CDR3 reads CASSPRTGGSAEAFF. CDR3 nucleotide sequence: TGTGCCAGTAGTCCCAGGACAGGGGGCAGTGCTGAAGCTTTCTTT.

The gene calls are TRBV7-2 and TRBJ1-4; 7 nucleotides line up with TRBD1. Losses at the gene ends were 5 bases for V and 7 bases for J; bases not matched to a gene: 7. The V gene's germline CDR1 is SGHTA and CDR2 FQGNSA. The length of the CDR3 is 14 residues. In DNA, the CDR3 is TGTGCCAGCAGCGTTTGGGACAGTCGTGAAAAACTGTTTTTT. It specifies CASSVWDSREKLFF.

In DNA, the CDR3 is TGTGCCATCAGTGAGTTGTTTGGGCGAGCATATTTT. It translates to CAISELFGRAYF. The chain recombines TRBV10-3 with TRBJ1-3; no definite D call. Per the germline V gene, CDR1 is ENHRY and CDR2 is SYGVKD. The length of the CDR3 is 12 residues. The V end was cut by 1 base, the J end by 15 bases, with 13 bases between.

The rearrangement joins TRBV11-2 to TRBJ2-1; tentatively, D is TRBD1 (6 bases). The germline V gene encodes CDR1 SGHAT and CDR2 FQNNGV. V lost 3 bases and J 5 bases, leaving 11 bases between the germline ends. CDR3 size: 14 residues. The CDR3 coding sequence is TGTGCCAGCAGCTTCCACAGGGCTAACAATGAGCAGTTCTTC. Encoded protein: CASSFHRANNEQFF. Combining the CDR3 with reference TRBV11-2 and TRBJ2-1 gives the whole variable domain EAGVAQSPRYKIIEKRQSVAFWCNPISGHATLYWYQQILGQGPKLLIQFQNNGVVDDSQLPKDRFSAERLKGVDSTLKIQPAKLEDSAVYLCASSFHRANNEQFFGPGTRLTVL.

The J gene is TRBJ1-4, the V gene TRBV2; the D gene is possibly TRBD1 (6 bases). Germline CDR1 is SNHLY and CDR2 is FYNNEI. The CDR3 covers 12 residues. The V and J ends lost 8 bases and 6 bases respectively, with 10 bases between them. CDR3 in amino acids: CASQHRDEKLFF. In nucleotides, the CDR3 is TGTGCCAGCCAACACAGGGATGAAAAACTGTTTTTT.